The 21 T cell receptor beta chains below come from one sample, sequenced in a study of post-analysis software for immune sequencing data. General study points: Patients used about five TRBV segments, including TRBV5-6, TRBV5-1 and TRBV20-1, more often than controls.

These receptors have no identified antigens. The library was made from cDNA and included unique molecular identifiers. TCRdb independently ran MiXCR on the PCR reads; one entry per CDR3 protein. The data hold 750,000 to 950,000 distinct CDR3 sequences, with around 50% observed a single time. The source material was blood. Receptor source: a girl aged 5 to 17 with multiple sclerosis.

This chain connects TRBV5-1 to TRBJ2-7, with 9 bases identical to TRBD2. The ends lost 1 base at V and 4 bases at J; junction bases unmatched: 9. The germline V gene encodes CDR1 SGHRS and CDR2 YFSETQ. This CDR3 is built from 16 residues. In DNA form, the CDR3 reads TGCGCCAGCAGCTTGAGTGGTAGCGGGGGAGGATACGAGCAGTACTTC. It encodes CASSLSGSGGGYEQYF.

This clonotype was detected only a few times. The chain couples TRBV4-1 to TRBJ2-7, with 7 bases that match TRBD1. Germline V CDR1 and CDR2: MGHRA, YSYEKL. CDR3 length: 16 residues. The ends lost 0 bases at V and 2 bases at J; junction bases unmatched: 7. The CDR3 DNA follows: TGCGCCAGCAGCCAAGATCGTGGCCAGGGGGCCTACGAGCAGTACTTC. The encoded protein is CASSQDRGQGAYEQYF.

The V gene is TRBV7-6, the J gene TRBJ1-6; 10 bases map to TRBD1. The CDR3 has 16 amino acids. V was pared by 5 bases and J by 9 bases, with 10 bases of the junction left unmatched. Germline V lookup: CDR1 SGHVS, CDR2 FNYEAQ. DNA of the CDR3: TGTGCCAGCAGCGAGACAGGGGGCGAAGCACGTTCACCCCTCCACTTT. It is translated as CASSETGGEARSPLHF.

This clonotype was detected once. This chain joins TRBV5-1 and TRBJ2-1, with D possibly matching TRBD1 (5 bases). Trimming pared 0 bases from V and 7 bases from J, leaving 14 bases between. In germline, CDR1 is SGHRS, CDR2 YFSETQ. This CDR3 region has 15 residues. Written as DNA, the CDR3 is TGCGCCAGCAGCTTGGGACAGTCGGTCGAGAATGAGCAGTTCTTC. Protein: CASSLGQSVENEQFF.

V usage is TRBV7-2 and J usage is TRBJ1-3, with D possibly matching TRBD1 (5 bases). The CDR3 length is 16 residues. CDR1 and CDR2 (germline): SGHTA, FQGNSA. The V gene lost 2 bases and the J gene lost 0 bases, with 11 bases spanning the gap. The CDR3 reads CASSLYAGNSGNTIYF. CDR3 nucleotides: TGTGCCAGCAGCTTATATGCAGGGAACTCTGGAAACACCATATATTTT.

The V gene is TRBV7-2, the J gene TRBJ2-1; a weak D match, TRBD1 (5 bases). This CDR3 contains 13 residues. Trimming removed 5 bases at V and 8 bases at J, with 13 bases between. CDR1 is SGHTA and CDR2 is FQGNSA in the germline V gene. CDR3 amino acids: CASSGESGYEQFF. CDR3 nucleotides: TGTGCCAGCAGCGGAGAGTCAGGGTATGAGCAGTTCTTC.

This clonotype appeared a few times. The chain is built from TRBV12-3 or TRBV12-4 and TRBJ2-1, with a possible D match to TRBD2 (6 bases). Trimming took 8 bases from V and 0 from J, leaving 17 bases between them. CDR3 size: 16 residues. This chain's CDR3 is CASSPWAGSSYNEQFF. The CDR3 DNA reads as TGTGCCAGCTCCCCATGGGCGGGGAGCTCCTACAATGAGCAGTTCTTC.

This clonotype has only a few counts. The J gene is TRBJ1-2, the V gene TRBV7-9; D gene uncertain. The V gene's germline CDR1 is SEHNR and CDR2 FQNEAQ (reference sequence). Deletions cut 5 bases from V and 0 bases from J, with 7 bases between. This CDR3 has 13 residues. Here the CDR3 reads CASSPLPNYGYTF. CDR3 coding DNA: TGTGCCAGCAGCCCTTTACCTAACTATGGCTACACCTTC.

The V call is TRBV27, the J call TRBJ2-7, with D perhaps matching TRBD2 (7 bases). V lost 8 bases, J lost 1 base, and 18 bases lay in between. There are 15 residues in the CDR3. CDR1 is MNHEY, CDR2 SMNVEV, per germline (reference sequence). This CDR3 reads CASGSGGSKSYEQYF. The DNA of the CDR3 is TGTGCCAGCGGGTCGGGGGGCTCAAAATCCTACGAGCAGTACTTC.

The rearrangement links TRBV5-4 to TRBJ2-5; TRBD2 might be the D (5 bases). V dropped 5 bases and J dropped 2 bases, with 10 bases sitting between them. The CDR3 covers 13 residues. In germline, CDR1 is SGHNT, CDR2 YYREEE (reference sequence). The CDR3 here is CASRLGLQETQYF. The DNA of the CDR3 is TGTGCCAGCAGGCTTGGACTGCAAGAGACCCAGTACTTC.

This clonotype was detected a few times. The chain couples TRBV6-5 to TRBJ1-2; D is possibly TRBD1 (6 bases). In germline, CDR1 is MNHEY, CDR2 SVGAGI. The CDR3 loop spans 16 amino acids. The V gene lost 1 base and the J gene lost 8 bases, with 20 bases spanning the gap. The CDR3 spells CASSYFGGGPAGGYTF. DNA of the CDR3: TGTGCCAGCAGTTACTTTGGAGGGGGGCCCGCCGGGGGCTACACCTTC.

The gene calls are TRBV20-1 and TRBJ2-3; 10 bases align to TRBD1. This CDR3 is 13 amino acids long. The germline V gene has CDR1 DFQATT and CDR2 SNEGSKA (reference sequence). J lost 6 bases, V lost 6 bases, and 6 bases had no gene match. CDR3 protein: CSAPGTGDDTQYF. As DNA, the CDR3 is TGCAGTGCCCCCGGGACAGGGGACGATACGCAGTATTTT.

This clonotype was detected a few times. This chain links TRBV5-6 with TRBJ2-5, with D perhaps matching TRBD2 (6 bases). The CDR3 has 14 amino acids. Trimming took 6 bases from V and 1 from J, leaving 13 bases between them. Germline CDR1 is SGHDT and CDR2 is YYEEEE. For the CDR3, the DNA is TGTGCCAGCATCACTCGGGGGTTCCAAGAGACCCAGTACTTC. It is translated as CASITRGFQETQYF.

In its sample, this clonotype was seen many times. The chain links TRBV3-1 to TRBJ1-5; no clear D gene. Germline loops: CDR1 LGHDT, CDR2 YNNKEL (reference sequence). Trimming took off 0 bases at V and 4 bases at J, with 4 bases between the two ends. CDR3 length: 13 amino acids. The CDR3 DNA reads as TGTGCCAGCAGCCAAGATCGGAATCAGCCCCAGCATTTT. Amino acids: CASSQDRNQPQHF.

This clonotype showed up just a few times. The chain recombines TRBV3-1 with TRBJ1-5; D is ambiguous. Germline V gives CDR1 LGHDT, CDR2 YNNKEL (reference sequence). V was trimmed by 3 bases and J by 1 base, leaving 7 bases between them. The CDR3 spans 14 residues. CDR3 sequence reads: CASSQYLSNQPQHF. The CDR3 bases are TGTGCCAGCAGCCAGTATCTCAGCAATCAGCCCCAGCATTTT.

V and J are TRBV10-3 and TRBJ2-1; TRBD2 matches at 11 bases. V was pared by 6 bases and J by 2 bases, with 3 bases of the junction left unmatched. Per germline, CDR1 ENHRY and CDR2 SYGVKD. The CDR3 runs 15 residues. CDR3 loop: CAIRGTSGAYNEQFF. The CDR3 bases are TGTGCCATCAGGGGGACTAGCGGCGCCTACAATGAGCAGTTCTTC.

This clonotype was detected only a few times. The rearrangement uses TRBV10-3 and TRBJ2-7; D is unresolved. Looked up from germline, CDR1 is ENHRY and CDR2 is SYGVKD. The CDR3 length is 15 residues. The V and J ends lost 3 bases and 5 bases respectively, with 17 bases between them. Written as DNA, the CDR3 is TGTGCCATCAGTGATGGGTTAAAGGTTAGTGACGAGCAGTACTTC. As protein: CAISDGLKVSDEQYF.

The chain couples TRBV5-1 to TRBJ2-7; possibly TRBD1 for D (6 bases). The germline gives CDR1 SGHRS, CDR2 YFSETQ. The CDR3 contains 14 residues. Trimming took 4 bases from V and 3 from J, leaving 14 bases between them. CDR3 in DNA: TGCGCCAGCAGCCCAAAACTGACAGGCTACGAGCAGTACTTC. Translating it yields CASSPKLTGYEQYF.

In its sample, this clonotype was seen a few times. This chain links TRBV5-1 with TRBJ2-7, with 12 bases matching TRBD2. In germline, CDR1 is SGHRS, CDR2 YFSETQ. This CDR3 is built from 15 residues. V was clipped by 2 bases and J by 7 bases; unmatched bases: 7. The CDR3 region is CASSFEPLAGGEQYF. As DNA, the CDR3 is TGCGCCAGCAGCTTTGAGCCGCTAGCGGGAGGGGAGCAGTACTTC.

This clonotype was recorded only once. The V gene is TRBV20-1, the J gene TRBJ1-1; D is unclear. Trimming shortened V by 1 base and J by 0 bases, and 9 bases separated the two germline ends. Germline assignment: CDR1 DFQATT and CDR2 SNEGSKA (reference sequence). The CDR3 covers 14 residues. The CDR3 reads CSARVADMNTEAFF. The CDR3 nucleotides read TGCAGTGCTAGAGTGGCAGACATGAACACTGAAGCTTTCTTT.

In its sample, this clonotype was seen once. V usage is TRBV20-1 and J usage is TRBJ2-3, with TRBD2 identical over 10 bases. Germline trimming cut 3 bases from V and 6 bases from J; bases unmatched to any gene: 9. The CDR3 spans 15 residues. The V gene's germline CDR1 is DFQATT and CDR2 SNEGSKA (reference sequence). CDR3 coding DNA: TGCAGTGCTAGCCCCGGACTAGCGGCCGGGGATACGCAGTATTTT. Residues: CSASPGLAAGDTQYF.